This is a list of T cell receptor beta chains from one sample in a study of T-cell memory formation after mild COVID-19. TCRdb reanalysed the 5' RACE reads using MiXCR and keeps one entry per CDR3 protein. The data contain nearly 110,000 distinct CDR3 sequences, approximately 15% of them singletons. Source material: PBMCs or a T cell subset sorted from them (not recorded which). Receptors were obtained from a man aged 18 to 29 who had mild COVID-19 (a few samples of this study predate the infection). Cell type and time point are not known. Both conserved end residues are part of each CDR3. The order of the fields is V gene, clone size, J gene, D gene, CDR3 DNA, CDR3 protein. The D gene is left open where the match is weak. Clone size is given for some rows only: seen once, a few or many times, or a class if the clone is expanded.

TRBV2	-	TRBJ2-5	-	TGTGCCAGCAGTGAGGCAGGGAGAGAGACCCAGTACTTC	CASSEAGRETQYF
TRBV6-6	-	TRBJ1-2	-	TGTGCCAGCAGTTATCTGTACAGGGAATTGGATGGCTACACCTTC	CASSYLYRELDGYTF
TRBV7-9	few	TRBJ2-3	-	TGTGCCAGCAGCCCCACGTGGAGGACTGCACAAGATACGCAGTATTTT	CASSPTWRTAQDTQYF
TRBV20-1	-	TRBJ2-3	-	TGCAGTGCTAGCCCCGAGGCAGATACGCAGTATTTT	CSASPEADTQYF
TRBV5-6	few	TRBJ1-6	-	TGTGCCAGCAGCTTGGCCGGCGCGGGGATTCATAATTCACCCCTCCACTTT	CASSLAGAGIHNSPLHF
TRBV5-1	-	TRBJ2-1	TRBD2	TGCGCCAGCAGTTGGCGGGGGGCCTTCTACAATGAGCAGTTCTTC	CASSWRGAFYNEQFF
TRBV30	few	TRBJ1-5	-	TGTGCCTGGGGGGTTGGACAGCCCCAGCATTTT	CAWGVGQPQHF
TRBV15	-	TRBJ2-4	-	TGTGCCACCAGCAGAGATAACGGAGCCAAAAACATTCAGTACTTC	CATSRDNGAKNIQYF
TRBV24-1	-	TRBJ2-2	-	TGTGCCACCAGTGACCCTACTACAGGGAACACCGGGGAGCTGTTTTTT	CATSDPTTGNTGELFF
TRBV4-3	few	TRBJ2-1	TRBD1	TGCGCCAGCAGCCAGCACAGGGGTGAGCAGTTCTTC	CASSQHRGEQFF
TRBV7-2	-	TRBJ1-2	-	TGTGCCAGCAGCTTCTGGGGAAACTATGGCTACACCTTC	CASSFWGNYGYTF
TRBV3-1	-	TRBJ2-5	TRBD2	TGTGCCAGCAGCCAAAGGGAGGGTTTGGAGACCCAGTACTTC	CASSQREGLETQYF
TRBV4-1	-	TRBJ2-5	-	TGCGCCAGCAGCCTCTTTCAAGGGTCAGAGACCCAGTACTTC	CASSLFQGSETQYF
TRBV4-2	few	TRBJ2-3	-	TGTGCCAGCAGCCAAGAGTTCGTCCGGACTACGTATTTT	CASSQEFVRTTYF
TRBV12-3/TRBV12-4	-	TRBJ1-1	-	TGTGCCAGCAGGACAGGGAACACTGAAGCTTTCTTT	CASRTGNTEAFF
TRBV6-5	few	TRBJ1-2	-	TGTGCCAGCAGTTACATGGGCTATGGCTACACCTTC	CASSYMGYGYTF
TRBV15	few	TRBJ2-7	-	TGTGCCACCAGCGGCGCGGGACACTACGAGCAGTACTTC	CATSGAGHYEQYF
TRBV12-3/TRBV12-4	-	TRBJ1-1	TRBD1	TGTGCCAGCAGCGATGAGACAGGGCTTGAAGCTTTCTTT	CASSDETGLEAFF